The 2 T cell receptor beta chains in this list originate from one sample, sequenced in a study of cytomegalovirus exposure and HLA in healthy donors. 60 Vbeta and 13 Jbeta primers were used in PCR. Data came from immunoSEQ multiplex PCR; TCRdb stores just in-frame clones and leaves some out. The sample contains 90,000 to 100,000 clones, approximately 79% of which appear only once. Material for sequencing was PBMCs. These receptors came from a male donor in good health and CMV-seronegative.

This chain joins TRBV27 and TRBJ1-1, with TRBD1 as a possible D gene (5 bases). The CDR3 is 13 amino acids. V lost 5 bases and J 11 bases, leaving 18 bases between the germline ends. Germline CDR1 and CDR2: MNHEY and SMNVEV (reference sequence). CDR3 amino acids: CASSPTGGVKAFF. In DNA, the CDR3 is TGTGCCAGCAGTCCCACGGGAGGGGTAAAGGCTTTCTTT.

The chain combines TRBV29-1 with TRBJ1-5; D gene unclear. Trimming shortened V by 4 bases and J by 5 bases, and 21 bases separated the two germline ends. The germline V gene encodes CDR1 SQVTM and CDR2 ANQGSEA. The CDR3 contains 16 residues. DNA for the CDR3: TGCAGCGTTGGGTCTAGACAAGGCGGGCTTGATCAGCCCCAGCATTTT. This encodes CSVGSRQGGLDQPQHF.